The present T cell receptor (beta chain) was sequenced within a study of T cell responses to AZD1222 COVID-19 vaccine. About this clone itself: Its antigen is currently unknown.

Repertoires were generated with immunoSEQ multiplex PCR, while TCRdb's copy carries only in-frame clones and drops some. The sample yields approximately 85,000 clones, approximately 86% seen once. Study outcomes and limitations: Donors were largely white British and mainly female; clonal diversity was possibly underestimated.

V was cut by 0 bases and J by 2 bases, with 14 bases left in between. This CDR3 region has 16 residues. Looked up from germline, CDR1 is LGHNA and CDR2 is YNFKEQ. This chain connects TRBV4-2 to TRBJ2-7; a weak D match, TRBD2 (6 bases). The sequencing here drew on peripheral blood, taken on day 0 of AZD1222 vaccination. The clonotype originates from an adult in good health. CDR3 amino acids: CASSQDLGTPTYEQYF. The CDR3 DNA reads TGTGCCAGCAGCCAAGATCTGGGGACTCCCACCTACGAGCAGTACTTC.